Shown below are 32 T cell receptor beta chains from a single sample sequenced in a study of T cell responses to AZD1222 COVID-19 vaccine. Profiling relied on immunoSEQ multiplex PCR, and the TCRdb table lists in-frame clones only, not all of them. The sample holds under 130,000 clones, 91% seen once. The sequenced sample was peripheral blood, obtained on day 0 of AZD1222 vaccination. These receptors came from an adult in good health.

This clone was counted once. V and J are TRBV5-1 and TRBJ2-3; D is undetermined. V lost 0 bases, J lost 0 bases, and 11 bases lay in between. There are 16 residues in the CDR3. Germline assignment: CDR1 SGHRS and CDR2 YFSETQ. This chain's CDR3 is CASSLAPPPSTDTQYF. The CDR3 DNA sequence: TGCGCCAGCAGCTTGGCCCCACCGCCAAGCACAGATACGCAGTATTTT.

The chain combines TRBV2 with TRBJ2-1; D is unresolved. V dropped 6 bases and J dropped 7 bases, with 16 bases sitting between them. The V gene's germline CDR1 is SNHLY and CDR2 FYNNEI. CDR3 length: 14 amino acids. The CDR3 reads CASSGPHDVNEQFF. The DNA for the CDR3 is TGTGCCAGCAGCGGGCCACATGACGTGAATGAGCAGTTCTTC.

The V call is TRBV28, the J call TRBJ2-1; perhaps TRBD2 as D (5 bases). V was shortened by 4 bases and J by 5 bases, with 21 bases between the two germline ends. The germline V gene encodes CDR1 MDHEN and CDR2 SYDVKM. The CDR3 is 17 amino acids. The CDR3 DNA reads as TGTGCCAGCAGTTCCTGGCGGGCCCAAGATCGTGACAATGAGCAGTTCTTC. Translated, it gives CASSSWRAQDRDNEQFF.

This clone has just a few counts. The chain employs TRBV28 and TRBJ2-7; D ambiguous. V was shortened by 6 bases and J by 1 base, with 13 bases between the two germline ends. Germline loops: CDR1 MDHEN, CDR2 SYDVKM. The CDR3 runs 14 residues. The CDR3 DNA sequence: TGTGCCAGCAGAGCAGGAGCTTTTTCCTACGAGCAGTACTTC. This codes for CASRAGAFSYEQYF.

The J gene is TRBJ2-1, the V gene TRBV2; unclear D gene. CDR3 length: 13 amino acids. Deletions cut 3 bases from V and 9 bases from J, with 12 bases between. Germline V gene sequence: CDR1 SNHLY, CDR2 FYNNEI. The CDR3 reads CASSDQAWGEQFF. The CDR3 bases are TGTGCCAGCAGTGATCAGGCTTGGGGTGAGCAGTTCTTC. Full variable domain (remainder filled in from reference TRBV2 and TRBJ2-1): EPEVTQTPSHQVTQMGQEVILRCVPISNHLYFYWYRQILGQKVEFLVSFYNNEISEKSEIFDDQFSVERPDGSNFTLKIRSTKLEDSAMYFCASSDQAWGEQFFGPGTRLTVL.

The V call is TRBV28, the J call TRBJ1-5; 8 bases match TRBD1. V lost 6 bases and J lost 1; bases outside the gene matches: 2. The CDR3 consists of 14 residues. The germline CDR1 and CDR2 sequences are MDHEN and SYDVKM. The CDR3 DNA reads TGTGCCAGCAGCTGGACAGGGAGCAATCAGCCCCAGCATTTT. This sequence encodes CASSWTGSNQPQHF.

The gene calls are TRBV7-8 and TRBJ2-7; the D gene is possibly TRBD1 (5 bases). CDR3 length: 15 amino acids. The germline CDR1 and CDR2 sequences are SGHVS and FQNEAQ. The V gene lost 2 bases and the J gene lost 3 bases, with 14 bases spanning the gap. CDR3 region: CASSLTQGGSYEQYF. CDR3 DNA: TGTGCCAGCAGCTTAACCCAGGGTGGAAGCTACGAGCAGTACTTC.

DNA of the CDR3: TGTGCCAGCAGTTTTGAAGGGAACACTGAAGCTTTCTTT. Translation: CASSFEGNTEAFF. The chain is built from TRBV12-3 or TRBV12-4 and TRBJ1-1; D unresolved. Trimming left V 3 bases short and J 1 base short, with 6 bases between. The CDR3 extends over 13 amino acids.

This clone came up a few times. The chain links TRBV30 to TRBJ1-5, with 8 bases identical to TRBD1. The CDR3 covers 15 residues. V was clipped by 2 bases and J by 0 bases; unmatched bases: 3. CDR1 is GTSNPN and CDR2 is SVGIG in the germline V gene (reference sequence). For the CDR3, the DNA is TGTGCCTGGAGTAGGGACAGGACTAGCAATCAGCCCCAGCATTTT. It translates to CAWSRDRTSNQPQHF.

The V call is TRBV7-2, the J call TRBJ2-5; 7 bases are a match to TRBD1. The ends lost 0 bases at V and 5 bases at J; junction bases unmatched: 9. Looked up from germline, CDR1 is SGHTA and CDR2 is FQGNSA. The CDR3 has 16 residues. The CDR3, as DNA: TGTGCCAGCAGCTTAGCAGCTGACAGGGTGACCGAGACCCAGTACTTC. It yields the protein CASSLAADRVTETQYF. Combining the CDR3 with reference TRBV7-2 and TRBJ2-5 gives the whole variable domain GAGVSQSPSNKVTEKGKDVELRCDPISGHTALYWYRQSLGQGLEFLIYFQGNSAPDKSGLPSDRFSAERTGGSVSTLTIQRTQQEDSAVYLCASSLAADRVTETQYFGPGTRLLVL.

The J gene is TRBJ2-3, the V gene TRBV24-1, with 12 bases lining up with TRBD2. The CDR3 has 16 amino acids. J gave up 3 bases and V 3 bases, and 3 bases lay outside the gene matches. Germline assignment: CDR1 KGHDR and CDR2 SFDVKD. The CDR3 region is CATSDLAGGGTDTQYF. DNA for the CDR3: TGTGCCACCAGTGATCTAGCGGGAGGGGGAACAGATACGCAGTATTTT.

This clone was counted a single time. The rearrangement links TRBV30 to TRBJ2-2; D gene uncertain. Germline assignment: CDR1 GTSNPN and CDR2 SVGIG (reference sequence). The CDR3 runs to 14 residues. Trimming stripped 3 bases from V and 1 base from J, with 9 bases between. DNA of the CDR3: TGTGCCTGGAGGAGAGGCGGGAACACCGGGGAGCTGTTTTTT. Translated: CAWRRGGNTGELFF. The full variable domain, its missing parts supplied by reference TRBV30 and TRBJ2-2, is SQTIHQWPATLVQPVGSPLSLECTVEGTSNPNLYWYRQAAGRGLQLLFYSVGIGQISSEVPQNLSASRPQDRQFILSSKKLLLSDSGFYLCAWRRGGNTGELFFGEGSRLTVL.

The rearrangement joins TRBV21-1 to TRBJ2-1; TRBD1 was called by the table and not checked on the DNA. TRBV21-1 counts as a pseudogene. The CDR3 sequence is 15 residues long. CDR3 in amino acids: CASSPRDRGYNEQFF. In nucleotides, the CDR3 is TGTGCCAGCAGCCCGCGGGACAGGGGTTACAATGAGCAGTTCTTC.

The DNA for the CDR3 is TGTGCCAGCAGCTTTTCGGGTGCTGCGGGAGGCAATGAGCAGTTCTTC. Amino acid sequence: CASSFSGAAGGNEQFF. This rearrangement joins TRBV7-2 to TRBJ2-1, with 8 bases aligning to TRBD2. The CDR3 has 16 residues. Germline V CDR1 and CDR2: SGHTA, FQGNSA. The trim removed 3 bases at V and 6 bases at J, leaving 10 bases unmatched.

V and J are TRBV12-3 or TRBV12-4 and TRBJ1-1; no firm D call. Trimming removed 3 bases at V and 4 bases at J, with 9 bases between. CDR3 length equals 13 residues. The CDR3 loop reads CASSFSGSTEAFF. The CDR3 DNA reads TGTGCCAGCAGTTTTTCTGGGTCCACTGAAGCTTTCTTT.

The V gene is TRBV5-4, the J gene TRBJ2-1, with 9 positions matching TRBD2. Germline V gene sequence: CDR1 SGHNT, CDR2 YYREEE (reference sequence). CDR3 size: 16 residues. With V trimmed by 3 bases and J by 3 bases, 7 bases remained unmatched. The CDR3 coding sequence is TGTGCCAGCAGCTACGGGACTAGCAGCTTCTACAATGAGCAGTTCTTC. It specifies CASSYGTSSFYNEQFF.

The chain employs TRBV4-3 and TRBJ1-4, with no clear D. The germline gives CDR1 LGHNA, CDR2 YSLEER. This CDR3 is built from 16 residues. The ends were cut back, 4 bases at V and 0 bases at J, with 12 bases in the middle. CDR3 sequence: CASSPLAPATNEKLFF. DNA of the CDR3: TGCGCCAGCAGCCCCCTCGCTCCTGCAACTAATGAAAAACTGTTTTTT.

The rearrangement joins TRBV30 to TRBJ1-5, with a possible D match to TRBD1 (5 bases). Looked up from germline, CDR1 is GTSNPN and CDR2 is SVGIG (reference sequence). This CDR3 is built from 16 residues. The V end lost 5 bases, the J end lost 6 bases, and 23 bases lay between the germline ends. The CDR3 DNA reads TGTGCCTGGGGTCCCCATGCGGGGGTCCTAGGTCAGCCCCAGCATTTT. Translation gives CAWGPHAGVLGQPQHF.

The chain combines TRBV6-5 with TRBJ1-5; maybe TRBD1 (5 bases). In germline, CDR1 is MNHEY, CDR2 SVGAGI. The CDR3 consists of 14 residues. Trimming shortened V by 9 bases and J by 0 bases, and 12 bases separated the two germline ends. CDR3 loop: CASVRGDSNQPQHF. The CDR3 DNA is TGTGCCAGTGTTAGAGGGGATAGCAATCAGCCCCAGCATTTT.

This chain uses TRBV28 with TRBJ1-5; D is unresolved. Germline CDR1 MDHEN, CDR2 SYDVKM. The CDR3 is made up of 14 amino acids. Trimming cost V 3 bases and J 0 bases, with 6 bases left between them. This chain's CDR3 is CASSFGVSNQPQHF. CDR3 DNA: TGTGCCAGCAGTTTCGGAGTTAGCAATCAGCCCCAGCATTTT.

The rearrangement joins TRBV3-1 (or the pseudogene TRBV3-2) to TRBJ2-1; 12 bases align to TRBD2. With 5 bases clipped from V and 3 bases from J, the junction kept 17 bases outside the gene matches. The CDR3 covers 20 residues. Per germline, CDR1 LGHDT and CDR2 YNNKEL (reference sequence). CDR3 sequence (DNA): TGTGCCAGCAGCTACCGGACTAGCGGGATTCGGGCGGGTCTCTACAATGAGCAGTTCTTC. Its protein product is CASSYRTSGIRAGLYNEQFF.

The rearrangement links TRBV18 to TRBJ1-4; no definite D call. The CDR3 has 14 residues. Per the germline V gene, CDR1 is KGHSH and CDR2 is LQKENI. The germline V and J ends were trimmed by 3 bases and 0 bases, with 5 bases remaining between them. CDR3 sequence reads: CASSPAATNEKLFF. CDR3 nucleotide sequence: TGTGCCAGCTCACCGGCAGCAACTAATGAAAAACTGTTTTTT.

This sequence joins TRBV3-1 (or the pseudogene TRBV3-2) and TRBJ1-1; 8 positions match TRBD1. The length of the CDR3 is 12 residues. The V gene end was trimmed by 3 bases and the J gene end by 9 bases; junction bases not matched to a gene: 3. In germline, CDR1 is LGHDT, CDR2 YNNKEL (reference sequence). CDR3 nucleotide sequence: TGTGCCAGCAGCCACGGACAGGGACAAGCTTTCTTT. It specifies CASSHGQGQAFF.

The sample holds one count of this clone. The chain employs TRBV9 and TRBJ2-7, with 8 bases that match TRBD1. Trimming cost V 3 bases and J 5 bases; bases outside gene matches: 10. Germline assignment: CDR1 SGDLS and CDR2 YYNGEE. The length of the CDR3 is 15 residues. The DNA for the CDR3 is TGTGCCAGCAGCGCCCGAGGACAGGGCGTCCACGAGCAGTACTTC. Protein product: CASSARGQGVHEQYF.

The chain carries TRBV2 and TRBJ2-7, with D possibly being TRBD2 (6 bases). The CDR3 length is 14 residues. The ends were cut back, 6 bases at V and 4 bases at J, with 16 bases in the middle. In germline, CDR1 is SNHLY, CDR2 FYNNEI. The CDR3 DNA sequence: TGTGCCAGCAGAGGACGGGAGCGAGCTTACGAGCAGTACTTC. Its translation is CASRGRERAYEQYF.

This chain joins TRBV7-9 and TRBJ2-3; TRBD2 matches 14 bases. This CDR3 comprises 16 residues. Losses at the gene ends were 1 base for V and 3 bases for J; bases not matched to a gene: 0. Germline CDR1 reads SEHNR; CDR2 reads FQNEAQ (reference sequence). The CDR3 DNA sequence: TGTGCCAGCAGCTTAGGGACTAGCGGGAGGACAGATACGCAGTATTTT. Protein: CASSLGTSGRTDTQYF. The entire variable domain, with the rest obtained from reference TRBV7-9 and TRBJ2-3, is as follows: DTGVSQNPRHKITKRGQNVTFRCDPISEHNRLYWYRQTLGQGPEFLTYFQNEAQLEKSRLLSDRFSAERPKGSFSTLEIQRTEQGDSAMYLCASSLGTSGRTDTQYFGPGTRLTVL.

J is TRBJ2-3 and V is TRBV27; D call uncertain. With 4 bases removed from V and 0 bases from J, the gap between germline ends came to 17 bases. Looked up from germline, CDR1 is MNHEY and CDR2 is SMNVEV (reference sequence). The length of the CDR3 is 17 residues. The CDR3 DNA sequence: TGTGCCAGCAGTTCTCTGACCATGGCCTCTAGCACAGATACGCAGTATTTT. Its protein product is CASSSLTMASSTDTQYF.

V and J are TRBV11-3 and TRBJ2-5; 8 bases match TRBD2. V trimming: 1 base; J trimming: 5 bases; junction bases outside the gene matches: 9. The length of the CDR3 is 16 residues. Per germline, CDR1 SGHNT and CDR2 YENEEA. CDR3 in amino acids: CASSLGSTGGPETQYF. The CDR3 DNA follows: TGTGCCAGCAGCTTAGGCTCAACGGGAGGGCCGGAGACCCAGTACTTC.

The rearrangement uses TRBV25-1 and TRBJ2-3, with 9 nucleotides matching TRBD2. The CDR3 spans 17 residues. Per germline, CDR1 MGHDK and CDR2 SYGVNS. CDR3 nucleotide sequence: TGTGCACGCAGTCCCCCCCAGGGGCGGGAGGGCCCAGATACGCAGTATTTT. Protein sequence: CARSPPQGREGPDTQYF. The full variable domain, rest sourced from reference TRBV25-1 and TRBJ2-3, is EADIYQTPRYLVIGTGKKITLECSQTMGHDKMYWYQQDPGMELHLIHYSYGVNSTEKGDLSSESTVSRIRTEHFPLTLESARPSHTSQYLCARSPPQGREGPDTQYFGPGTRLTVL.

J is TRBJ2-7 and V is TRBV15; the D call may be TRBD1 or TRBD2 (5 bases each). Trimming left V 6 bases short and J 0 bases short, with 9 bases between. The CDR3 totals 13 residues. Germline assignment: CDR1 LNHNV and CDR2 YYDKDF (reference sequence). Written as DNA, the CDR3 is TGTGCCACCAGACGGGACGGCTCCTACGAGCAGTACTTC. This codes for CATRRDGSYEQYF.

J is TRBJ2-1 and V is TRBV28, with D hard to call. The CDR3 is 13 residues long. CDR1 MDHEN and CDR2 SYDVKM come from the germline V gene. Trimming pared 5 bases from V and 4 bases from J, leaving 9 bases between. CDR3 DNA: TGTGCCAGCAGTCCAGGTTATTACAATGAGCAGTTCTTC. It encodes CASSPGYYNEQFF.

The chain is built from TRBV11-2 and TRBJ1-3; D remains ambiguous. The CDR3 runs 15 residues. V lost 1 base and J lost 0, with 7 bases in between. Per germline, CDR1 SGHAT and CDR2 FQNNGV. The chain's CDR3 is CASSLGWGSGNTIYF. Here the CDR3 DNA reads TGTGCCAGCAGCTTAGGGTGGGGCTCTGGAAACACCATATATTTT.